Detailed here is one T cell receptor (beta chain). In germline, CDR1 is MNHEY, CDR2 SVGEGT. V gave up 5 bases and J gave up 12 bases; unmatched junction bases: 7. This CDR3 region has 11 residues. Some clones are missing from TCRdb's copy, which holds only in-frame ones; the method was immunoSEQ multiplex PCR. The sample includes approximately 70,000 clones, approximately 90% of them seen just once. This sample is part of a study of blood T cell repertoires in COVID-19. The specimen was peripheral blood. V is TRBV6-2 or TRBV6-3 and J is TRBJ2-7, with 7 bases matching TRBD1. The sequence was collected from a woman in her fifties or sixties with active COVID-19. The CDR3 protein is CASSQGTETYF. DNA for the CDR3: TGTGCCAGCAGTCAAGGGACAGAGACGTACTTC.